These 12 T cell receptor beta chains originate from one sample sequenced in a study of control samples from healthy donors and cancer patients. Only in-frame clones appear in the TCRdb table, and some are missing; sequencing was by immunoSEQ multiplex PCR. Of 400,000 to 450,000 clones in the sample, around 90% were seen once. Sequences were obtained from PBMCs. These receptors were obtained from a man aged 35 to 55 with head and neck cancer.

The CDR3 protein is CASSIANGELFF. CDR3 DNA sequence: TGTGCCAGTAGTATAGCAAACGGGGAGCTGTTTTTT. V usage is TRBV19 and J usage is TRBJ2-2; D is unclear. Trimming took off 1 base at V and 7 bases at J, with 4 bases between the two ends. This CDR3 region has 12 residues. Germline V lookup: CDR1 LNHDA, CDR2 SQIVND (reference sequence).

This clone was found a few times. This chain links TRBV10-3 with TRBJ1-2, with D possibly TRBD1 on 5 matching bases. The CDR3 runs 15 residues. Germline loops: CDR1 ENHRY, CDR2 SYGVKD. V lost 5 bases and J lost 6, with 19 bases in between. DNA of the CDR3: TGTGCCATCAGTTCAGTCAAAGACAGCCTCGATGGCTACACCTTC. This sequence encodes CAISSVKDSLDGYTF.

This clone was seen just once. V and J are TRBV7-9 and TRBJ2-7, with D perhaps matching TRBD2 (6 bases). V was shortened by 3 bases and J by 7 bases, with 16 bases between the two germline ends. CDR3 size: 14 residues. CDR1 SEHNR and CDR2 FQNEAQ come from the germline V gene (reference sequence). CDR3 protein: CASSLVTREVEQYF. Here the CDR3 DNA reads TGTGCCAGCAGCTTGGTAACTAGGGAGGTAGAGCAGTACTTC.

This rearrangement joins TRBV6-5 to TRBJ2-5; 11 nucleotides match TRBD2. Germline CDR1 and CDR2: MNHEY and SVGAGI. The CDR3 is 14 residues long. Trimming cost V 6 bases and J 4 bases; bases outside gene matches: 4. The CDR3 nucleotides read TGTGCCAGCAGCCGTGGACTAGCGGGAGAGACCCAGTACTTC. Residues: CASSRGLAGETQYF.

This clone was detected once. This sequence joins TRBV10-3 and TRBJ2-3; D may be TRBD1 or TRBD2 (5 bases each). Trimming removed 0 bases at V and 1 base at J, with 11 bases between. This CDR3 comprises 16 residues. Germline-derived CDR1 and CDR2 are ENHRY and SYGVKD. The CDR3 nucleotides are TGTGCCATCAGTGAGTCTTCAGGGCGGGGCACAGATACGCAGTATTTT. Translated: CAISESSGRGTDTQYF.

This chain joins TRBV29-1 and TRBJ1-1; D possibly corresponds to TRBD1 (6 bases). Germline assignment: CDR1 SQVTM and CDR2 ANQGSEA. V was clipped by 6 bases and J by 5 bases, with 19 bases between them. This CDR3 is 14 amino acids long. The CDR3 bases are TGCAGCGTCACAACTACAGGGATGGGGACTGAAGCTTTCTTT. This gives the protein CSVTTTGMGTEAFF.

CDR3 DNA: TGCGCCAGCAGCCAAGAGAGTTCTTCCGGGGAGCTGTTTTTT. As protein: CASSQESSSGELFF. The chain joins TRBV4-3 to TRBJ2-2; D uncertain. V dropped 0 bases and J dropped 6 bases, with 8 bases sitting between them. The CDR3 covers 14 residues. Germline V CDR1 and CDR2: LGHNA, YSLEER.

The chain carries TRBV30 and TRBJ2-5, with D perhaps TRBD2 (5 bases). Germline loops: CDR1 GTSNPN, CDR2 SVGIG (reference sequence). The CDR3 length is 14 residues. Between the trimmed V and J ends, which lost 1 base and 5 bases, there was a span of 14 bases. DNA of the CDR3: TGTGCCTGGAGTGGTGGTTTGTCGGGGGAGACCCAGTACTTC. Translating gives CAWSGGLSGETQYF.

V and J are TRBV19 and TRBJ2-2; tentatively, D is TRBD1 or TRBD2 (6 bases each). This CDR3 has 14 residues. Trimming left V 3 bases short and J 4 bases short, with 9 bases between. Germline-derived CDR1 and CDR2 are LNHDA and SQIVND (reference sequence). CDR3 region: CASSMGGLTGELFF. The CDR3 nucleotides read TGTGCCAGTAGTATGGGGGGCCTCACCGGGGAGCTGTTTTTT.

The chain recombines TRBV29-1 with TRBJ2-3, with TRBD2 as a possible D gene (6 bases). The CDR3 extends over 14 amino acids. Per the germline V gene, CDR1 is SQVTM and CDR2 is ANQGSEA. V was clipped by 7 bases and J by 1 base, with 15 bases between them. For the CDR3, the DNA is TGCAGCGGGTGGGGACTTAGCGGCACAGATACGCAGTATTTT. Amino acids: CSGWGLSGTDTQYF.

This chain joins TRBV5-4 and TRBJ2-2, with 9 bases lining up with TRBD1. J was trimmed by 4 bases and V by 2 bases; bases with no gene match: 3. The CDR3 totals 15 residues. The germline gives CDR1 SGHNT, CDR2 YYREEE (reference sequence). CDR3 residues: CASSLQGAGTGELFF. CDR3 coding DNA: TGTGCCAGCAGCTTACAGGGGGCAGGCACCGGGGAGCTGTTTTTT.

V and J are TRBV7-3 and TRBJ1-1; D is unclear. CDR3 size: 13 residues. Trimming stripped 1 base from V and 1 base from J, with 4 bases between. The germline gives CDR1 SGHTA, CDR2 FQGTGA. The CDR3 DNA reads as TGTGCCAGCAGCTTAAACTGGAACACTGAAGCTTTCTTT. This codes for CASSLNWNTEAFF. Complete variable domain (other parts from reference TRBV7-3 and TRBJ1-1): GAGVSQTPSNKVTEKGKYVELRCDPISGHTALYWYRQSLGQGPEFLIYFQGTGAADDSGLPNDRFFAVRPEGSVSTLKIQRTERGDSAVYLCASSLNWNTEAFFGQGTRLTVV.